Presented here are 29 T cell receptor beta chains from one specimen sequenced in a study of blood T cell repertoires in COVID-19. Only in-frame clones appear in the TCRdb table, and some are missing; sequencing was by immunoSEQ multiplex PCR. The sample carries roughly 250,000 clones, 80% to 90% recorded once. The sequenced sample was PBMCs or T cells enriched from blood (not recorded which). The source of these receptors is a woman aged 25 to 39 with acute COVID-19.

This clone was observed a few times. CDR3 region: CASSLGGEPTQETQYF. CDR3 DNA sequence: TGTGCCAGCAGCTTAGGCGGGGAACCAACCCAAGAGACCCAGTACTTC. The chain recombines TRBV7-2 with TRBJ2-5, with D tentatively TRBD2 (6 bases). This CDR3 has 16 residues. Germline V CDR1 and CDR2: SGHTA, FQGNSA. Trimming shortened V by 1 base and J by 1 base, and 13 bases separated the two germline ends.

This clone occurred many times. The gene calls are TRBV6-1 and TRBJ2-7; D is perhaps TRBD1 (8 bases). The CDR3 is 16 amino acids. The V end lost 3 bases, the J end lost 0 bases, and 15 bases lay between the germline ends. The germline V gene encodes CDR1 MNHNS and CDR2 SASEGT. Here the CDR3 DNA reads TGTGCCAGCAGTGACGGGGGGACAGGCTTCTCCTACGAGCAGTACTTC. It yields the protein CASSDGGTGFSYEQYF.

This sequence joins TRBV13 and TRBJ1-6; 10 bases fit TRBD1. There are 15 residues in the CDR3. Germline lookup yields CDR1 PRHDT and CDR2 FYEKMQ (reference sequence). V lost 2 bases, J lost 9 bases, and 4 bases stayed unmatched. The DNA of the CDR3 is TGTGCCAGCAGCTTACTCGGGACAGGGGCTTCACCCCTCCACTTT. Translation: CASSLLGTGASPLHF.

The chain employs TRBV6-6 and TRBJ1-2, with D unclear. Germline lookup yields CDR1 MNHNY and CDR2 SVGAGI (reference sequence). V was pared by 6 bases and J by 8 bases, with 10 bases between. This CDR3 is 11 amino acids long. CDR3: CASRAAEGYTF. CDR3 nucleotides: TGTGCCAGCAGGGCAGCGGAGGGCTACACCTTC.

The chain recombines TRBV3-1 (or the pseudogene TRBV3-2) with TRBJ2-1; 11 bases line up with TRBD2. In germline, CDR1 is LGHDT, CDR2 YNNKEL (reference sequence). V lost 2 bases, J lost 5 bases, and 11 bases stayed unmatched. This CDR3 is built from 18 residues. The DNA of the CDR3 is TGTGCCAGCAGCCAATGGAGCTTTACTAGCGGGGGACACAATGAGCAGTTCTTC. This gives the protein CASSQWSFTSGGHNEQFF.

CDR3 coding DNA: TGTGCCACCAGCATAAGGGAGGGACAGGGTTCCCATGAGCAGTTCTTC. It is translated as CATSIREGQGSHEQFF. This sequence joins TRBV15 and TRBJ2-1; 9 bases align to TRBD1. Per germline, CDR1 LNHNV and CDR2 YYDKDF (reference sequence). The CDR3 has 16 residues. Trimming took 4 bases from V and 8 from J; bases not matched to a gene: 12.

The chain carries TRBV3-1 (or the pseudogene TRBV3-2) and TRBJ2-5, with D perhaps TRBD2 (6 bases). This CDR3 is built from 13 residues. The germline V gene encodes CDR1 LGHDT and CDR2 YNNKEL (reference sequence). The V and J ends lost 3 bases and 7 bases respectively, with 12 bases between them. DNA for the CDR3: TGTGCCAGCAGCCAGGCGCGGGGAGGGACCCAGTACTTC. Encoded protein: CASSQARGGTQYF.

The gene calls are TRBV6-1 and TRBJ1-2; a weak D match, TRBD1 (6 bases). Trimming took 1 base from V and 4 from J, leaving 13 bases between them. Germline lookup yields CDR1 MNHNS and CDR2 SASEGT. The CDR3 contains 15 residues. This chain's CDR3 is CASSEGSTGAYGYTF. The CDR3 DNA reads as TGTGCCAGCAGTGAAGGCTCGACAGGAGCCTATGGCTACACCTTC.

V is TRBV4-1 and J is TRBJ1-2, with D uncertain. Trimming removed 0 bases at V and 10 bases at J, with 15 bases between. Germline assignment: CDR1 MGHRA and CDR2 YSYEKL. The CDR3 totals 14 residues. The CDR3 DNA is TGCGCCAGCAGCCAAGATATTGAGGTGGCCGCCTACACCTTC. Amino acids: CASSQDIEVAAYTF.

CDR3 loop: CASSLLAGVNQPQHF. The DNA for the CDR3 is TGTGCCAGTAGTCTCCTGGCGGGAGTCAATCAGCCCCAGCATTTT. The V call is TRBV19, the J call TRBJ1-5; D is unresolved. In germline, CDR1 is LNHDA, CDR2 SQIVND (reference sequence). This CDR3 has 15 amino acids. Trimming left V 5 bases short and J 3 bases short, with 14 bases between.

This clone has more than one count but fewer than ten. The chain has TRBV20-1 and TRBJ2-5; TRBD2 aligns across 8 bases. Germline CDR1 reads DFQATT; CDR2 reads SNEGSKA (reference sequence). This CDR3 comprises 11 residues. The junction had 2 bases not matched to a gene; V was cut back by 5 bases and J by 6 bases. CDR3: CSAGGGKTQYF. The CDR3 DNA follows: TGCAGTGCTGGCGGGGGGAAGACCCAGTACTTC.

CDR3 loop: CASSPIGDNLYF. CDR3 nucleotides: TGTGCCAGCTCACCGATTGGGGACAACCTCTACTTC. The genes are TRBV18 and TRBJ2-5, with a weak D call TRBD1 (6 bases). Trimming removed 3 bases from V and 14 bases from J, with 16 bases in between. Germline CDR1 and CDR2: KGHSH and LQKENI. The CDR3 is made up of 12 amino acids. Based on the CDR3 plus reference TRBV18 and TRBJ2-5, the full variable domain is NAGVMQNPRHLVRRRGQEARLRCSPMKGHSHVYWYRQLPEEGLKFMVYLQKENIIDESGMPKERFSAEFPKEGPSILRIQQVVRGDSAAYFCASSPIGDNLYFGPGTRLLVL.

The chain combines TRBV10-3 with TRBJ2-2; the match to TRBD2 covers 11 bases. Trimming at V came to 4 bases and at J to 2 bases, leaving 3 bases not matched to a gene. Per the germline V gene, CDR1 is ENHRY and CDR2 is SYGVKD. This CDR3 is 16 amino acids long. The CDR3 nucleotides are TGTGCCATCAGTGGGCTAGCGGGGGGTAACACCGGGGAGCTGTTTTTT. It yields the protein CAISGLAGGNTGELFF.

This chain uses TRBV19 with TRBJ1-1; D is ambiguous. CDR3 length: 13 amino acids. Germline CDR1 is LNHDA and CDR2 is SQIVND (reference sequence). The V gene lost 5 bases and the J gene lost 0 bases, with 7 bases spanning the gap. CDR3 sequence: CASSAAVNTEAFF. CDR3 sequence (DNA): TGTGCCAGTAGTGCGGCAGTGAACACTGAAGCTTTCTTT. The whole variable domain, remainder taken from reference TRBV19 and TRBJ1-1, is DGGITQSPKYLFRKEGQNVTLSCEQNLNHDAMYWYRQDPGQGLRLIYYSQIVNDFQKGDIAEGYSVSREKKESFPLTVTSAQKNPTAFYLCASSAAVNTEAFFGQGTRLTVV.

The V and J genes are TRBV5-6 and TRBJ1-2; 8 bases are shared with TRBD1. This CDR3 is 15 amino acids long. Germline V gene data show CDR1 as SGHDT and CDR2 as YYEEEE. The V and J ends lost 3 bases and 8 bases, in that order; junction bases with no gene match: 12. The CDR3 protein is CASSSLTGERRGYTF. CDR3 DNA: TGTGCCAGCAGCTCCCTGACAGGGGAGAGACGAGGCTACACCTTC.

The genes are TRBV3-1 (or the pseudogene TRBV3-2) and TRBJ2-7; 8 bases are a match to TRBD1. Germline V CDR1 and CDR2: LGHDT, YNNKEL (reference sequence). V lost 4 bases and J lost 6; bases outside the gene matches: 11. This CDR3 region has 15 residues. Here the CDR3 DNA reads TGTGCCAGCAGCCCGGTGGGCAGGGGGCTTTTCGAGCAGTACTTC. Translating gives CASSPVGRGLFEQYF.

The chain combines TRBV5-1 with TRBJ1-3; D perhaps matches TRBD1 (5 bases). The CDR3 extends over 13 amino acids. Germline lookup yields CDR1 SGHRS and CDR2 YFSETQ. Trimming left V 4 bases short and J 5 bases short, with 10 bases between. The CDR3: CASSPGLRNTIYF. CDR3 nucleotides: TGCGCCAGCAGCCCGGGACTGAGAAACACCATATATTTT.

In DNA form, the CDR3 reads TGCGCCAGCAGCTTCCAGGGGGGCGAGCAGTACTTC. Translation gives CASSFQGGEQYF. This chain uses TRBV5-1 with TRBJ2-7, with D maybe TRBD1 (7 bases). This CDR3 is built from 12 residues. CDR1 is SGHRS and CDR2 is YFSETQ in the germline V gene. V lost 2 bases, J lost 6 bases, and 9 bases lay in between.

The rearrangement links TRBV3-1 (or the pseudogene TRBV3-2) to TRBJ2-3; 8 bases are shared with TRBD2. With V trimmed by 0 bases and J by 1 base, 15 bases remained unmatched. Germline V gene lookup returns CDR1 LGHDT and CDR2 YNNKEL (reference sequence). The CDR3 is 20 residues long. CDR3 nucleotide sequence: TGTGCCAGCAGCCAAGATCCCCCGGGGGGGGAGTGGGGCGGCACAGATACGCAGTATTTT. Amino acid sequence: CASSQDPPGGEWGGTDTQYF.

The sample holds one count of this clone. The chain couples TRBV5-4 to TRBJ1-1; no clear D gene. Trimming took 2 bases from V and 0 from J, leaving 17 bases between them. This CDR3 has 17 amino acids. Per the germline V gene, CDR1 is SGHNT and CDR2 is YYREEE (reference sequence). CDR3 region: CASSFSITLQMNTEAFF. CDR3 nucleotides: TGTGCCAGCAGCTTTAGTATAACCTTACAGATGAACACTGAAGCTTTCTTT.

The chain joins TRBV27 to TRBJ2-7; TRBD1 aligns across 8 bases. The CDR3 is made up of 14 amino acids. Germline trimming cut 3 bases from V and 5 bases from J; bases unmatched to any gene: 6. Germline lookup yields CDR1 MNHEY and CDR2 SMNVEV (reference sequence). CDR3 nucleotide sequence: TGTGCCAGCAGTTTGACAGGGGTGGGCAACGAGCAGTACTTC. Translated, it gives CASSLTGVGNEQYF.

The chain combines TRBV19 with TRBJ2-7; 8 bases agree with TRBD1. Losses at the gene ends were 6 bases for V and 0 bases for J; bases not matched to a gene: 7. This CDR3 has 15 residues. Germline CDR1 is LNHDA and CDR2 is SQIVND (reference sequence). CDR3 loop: CASSQGTGFSYEQYF. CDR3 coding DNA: TGTGCCAGTAGCCAAGGGACAGGTTTCTCCTACGAGCAGTACTTC. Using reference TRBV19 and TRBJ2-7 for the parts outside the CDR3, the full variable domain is DGGITQSPKYLFRKEGQNVTLSCEQNLNHDAMYWYRQDPGQGLRLIYYSQIVNDFQKGDIAEGYSVSREKKESFPLTVTSAQKNPTAFYLCASSQGTGFSYEQYFGPGTRLTVT.

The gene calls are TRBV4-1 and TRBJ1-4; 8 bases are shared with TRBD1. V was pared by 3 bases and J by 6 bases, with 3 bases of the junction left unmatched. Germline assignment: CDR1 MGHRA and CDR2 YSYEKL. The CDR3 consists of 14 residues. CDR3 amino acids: CASSQTGADEKLFF. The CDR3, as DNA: TGCGCCAGCAGCCAGACAGGGGCTGATGAAAAACTGTTTTTT.

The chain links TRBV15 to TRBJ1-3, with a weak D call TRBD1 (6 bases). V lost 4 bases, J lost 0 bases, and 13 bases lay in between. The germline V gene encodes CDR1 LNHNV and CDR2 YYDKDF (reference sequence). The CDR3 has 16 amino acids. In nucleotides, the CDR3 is TGTGCCACCAGCATAGGGGGGGTCCCCTCTGGAAACACCATATATTTT. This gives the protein CATSIGGVPSGNTIYF.

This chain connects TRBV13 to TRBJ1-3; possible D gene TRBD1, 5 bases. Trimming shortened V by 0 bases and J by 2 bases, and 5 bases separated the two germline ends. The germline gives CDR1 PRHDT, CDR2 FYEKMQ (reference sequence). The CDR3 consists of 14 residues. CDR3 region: CASSLGQAGNTIYF. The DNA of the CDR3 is TGTGCCAGCAGCTTAGGACAGGCTGGAAACACCATATATTTT.

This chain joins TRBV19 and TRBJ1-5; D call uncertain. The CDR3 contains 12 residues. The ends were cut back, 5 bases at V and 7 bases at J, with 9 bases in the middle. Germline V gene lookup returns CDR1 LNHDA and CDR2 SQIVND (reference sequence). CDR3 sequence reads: CASSPRLQPQHF. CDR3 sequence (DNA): TGTGCCAGTAGTCCTCGGTTGCAGCCCCAGCATTTT.

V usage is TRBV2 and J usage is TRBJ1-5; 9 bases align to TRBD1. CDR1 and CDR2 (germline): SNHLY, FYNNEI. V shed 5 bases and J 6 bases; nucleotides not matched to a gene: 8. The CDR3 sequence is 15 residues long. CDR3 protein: CASSTGTGMGQPQHF. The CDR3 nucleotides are TGTGCCAGCAGTACCGGGACAGGGATGGGTCAGCCCCAGCATTTT. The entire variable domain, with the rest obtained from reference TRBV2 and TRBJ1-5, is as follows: EPEVTQTPSHQVTQMGQEVILRCVPISNHLYFYWYRQILGQKVEFLVSFYNNEISEKSEIFDDQFSVERPDGSNFTLKIRSTKLEDSAMYFCASSTGTGMGQPQHFGDGTRLSIL.

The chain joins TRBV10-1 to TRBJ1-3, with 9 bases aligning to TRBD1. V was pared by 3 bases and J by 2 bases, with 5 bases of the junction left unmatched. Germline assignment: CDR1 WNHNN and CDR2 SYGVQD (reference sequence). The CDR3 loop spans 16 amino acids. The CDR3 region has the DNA TGCGCCAGCAGTGACCGGGGACAGGGCGCTGGAAACACCATATATTTT. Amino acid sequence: CASSDRGQGAGNTIYF.

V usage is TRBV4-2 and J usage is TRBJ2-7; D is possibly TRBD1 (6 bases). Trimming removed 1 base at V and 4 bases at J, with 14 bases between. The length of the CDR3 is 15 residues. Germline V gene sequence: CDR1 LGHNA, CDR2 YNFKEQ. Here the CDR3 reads CASSQGSGGRYEQYF. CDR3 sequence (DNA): TGTGCCAGCAGCCAAGGTTCTGGGGGCAGGTACGAGCAGTACTTC.